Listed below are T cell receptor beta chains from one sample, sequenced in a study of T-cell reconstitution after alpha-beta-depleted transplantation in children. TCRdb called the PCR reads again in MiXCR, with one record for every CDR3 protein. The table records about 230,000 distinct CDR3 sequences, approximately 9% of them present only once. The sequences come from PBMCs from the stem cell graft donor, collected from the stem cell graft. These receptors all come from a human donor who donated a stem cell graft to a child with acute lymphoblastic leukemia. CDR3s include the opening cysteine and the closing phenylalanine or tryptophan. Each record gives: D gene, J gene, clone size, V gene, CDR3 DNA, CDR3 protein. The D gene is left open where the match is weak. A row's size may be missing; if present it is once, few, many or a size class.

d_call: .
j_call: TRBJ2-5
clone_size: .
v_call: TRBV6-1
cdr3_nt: TGTGCCAGCAGACGACTAGCAGGGGGGGAGACCCAGTACTTC
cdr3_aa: CASRRLAGGETQYF

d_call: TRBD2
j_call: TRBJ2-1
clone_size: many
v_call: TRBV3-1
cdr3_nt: TGTGCCAGCAGCCAAGATTTGAGACTAGCGGGGGGCCAGCAGTTCTTC
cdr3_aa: CASSQDLRLAGGQQFF

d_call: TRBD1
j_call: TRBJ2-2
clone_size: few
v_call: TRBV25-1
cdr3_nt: TGTGCCAGCAGTGTTACACGACAGGGTTGGAACACCGGGGAGCTGTTTTTT
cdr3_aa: CASSVTRQGWNTGELFF

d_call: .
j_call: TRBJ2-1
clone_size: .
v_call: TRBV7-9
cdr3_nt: TGTGCCAGCAGCCGAGGGACCCCCCATGAGCAGTTCTTC
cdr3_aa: CASSRGTPHEQFF

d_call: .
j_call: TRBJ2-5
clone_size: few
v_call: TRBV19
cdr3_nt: TGTGCCAGTAGTACGATCGTCCAAGAGACCCAGTACTTC
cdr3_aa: CASSTIVQETQYF

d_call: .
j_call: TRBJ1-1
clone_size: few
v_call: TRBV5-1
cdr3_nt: TGCGCCAGCAGCTTGGCCGGCAGGAGCACTGAAGCTTTCTTT
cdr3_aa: CASSLAGRSTEAFF

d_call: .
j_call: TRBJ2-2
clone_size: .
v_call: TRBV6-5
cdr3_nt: TGTGCCAGCAGTTACCAGGGCTTGAACACCGGGGAGCTGTTTTTT
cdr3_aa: CASSYQGLNTGELFF

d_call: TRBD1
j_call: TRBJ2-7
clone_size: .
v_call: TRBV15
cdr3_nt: TGTGCCACCAGCAGGACAATGGCCCGGGACAGGGTTTCCTACGAGCAGTACTTC
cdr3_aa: CATSRTMARDRVSYEQYF

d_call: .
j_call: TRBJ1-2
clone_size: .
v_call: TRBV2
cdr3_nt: TGTGCCAGCAGTGATTGGGGGGCGGCTTTCCGGACATATGGCTACACCTTC
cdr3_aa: CASSDWGAAFRTYGYTF

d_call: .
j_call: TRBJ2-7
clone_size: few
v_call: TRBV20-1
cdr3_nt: TGCAGTGCCTTTGCCCCAGGGGACCCCCCGGGATACGAGCAGTACTTC
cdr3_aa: CSAFAPGDPPGYEQYF

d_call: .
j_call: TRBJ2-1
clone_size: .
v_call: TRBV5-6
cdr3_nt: TGTGCCAGCGGCTCCTCGCCCCTCCGGGCCTACAATGAGCAGTTCTTC
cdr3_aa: CASGSSPLRAYNEQFF

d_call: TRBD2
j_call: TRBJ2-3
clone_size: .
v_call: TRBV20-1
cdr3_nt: TGCAGTGCTAGTAGCGGGGCAGGAACAGATACGCAGTATTTT
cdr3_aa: CSASSGAGTDTQYF

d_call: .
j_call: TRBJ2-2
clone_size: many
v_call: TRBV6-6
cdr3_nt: TGTGCCAGCAACCCCGTCGGGGACGGGGAGCTGTTTTTT
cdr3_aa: CASNPVGDGELFF

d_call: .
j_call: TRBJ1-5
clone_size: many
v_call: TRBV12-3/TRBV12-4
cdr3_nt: TGTGCCAGCAGTTTCATCCTAGGCGGTGGGAATCAGCCCCAGCATTTT
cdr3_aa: CASSFILGGGNQPQHF

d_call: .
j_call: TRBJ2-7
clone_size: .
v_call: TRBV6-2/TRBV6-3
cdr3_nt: TGTGCCAGCAGTCATCCGGGACCGGACTACGAGCAGTACTTC
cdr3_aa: CASSHPGPDYEQYF

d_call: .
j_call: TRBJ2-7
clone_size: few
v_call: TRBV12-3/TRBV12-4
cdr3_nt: TGTGCCAGCAGTCCCCGGACACCGGAGCAGTACTTC
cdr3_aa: CASSPRTPEQYF

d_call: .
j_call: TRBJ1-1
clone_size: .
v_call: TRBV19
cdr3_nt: TGTGCCAGTAGTATCGGGTTTCTGAAAAATGCTTTCTTT
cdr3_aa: CASSIGFLKNAFF

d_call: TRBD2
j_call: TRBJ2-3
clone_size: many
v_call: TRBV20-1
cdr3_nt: TGCAGTGCTACGACTAGCGGGGGTTGGATAGATACGCAGTATTTT
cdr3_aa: CSATTSGGWIDTQYF

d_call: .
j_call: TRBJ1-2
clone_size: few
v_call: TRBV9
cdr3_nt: TGTGCCAGCAGCGTAGAATTGGGGATGGACTATGGCTACACCTTC
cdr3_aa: CASSVELGMDYGYTF

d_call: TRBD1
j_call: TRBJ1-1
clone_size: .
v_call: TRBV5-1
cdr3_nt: TGCGCCAGCAGCGGGGGGGGACAGGCACGAGAAGCTTTCTTT
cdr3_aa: CASSGGGQAREAFF

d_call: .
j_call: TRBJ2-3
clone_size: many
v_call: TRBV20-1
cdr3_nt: TGCAGTGCTAGAGACCCTCGCGCGGATACGCAGTATTTT
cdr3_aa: CSARDPRADTQYF

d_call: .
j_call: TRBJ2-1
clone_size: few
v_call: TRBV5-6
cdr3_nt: TGTGCCAGCAGCTTAAGGCACAATGAGCAGTTCTTC
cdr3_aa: CASSLRHNEQFF

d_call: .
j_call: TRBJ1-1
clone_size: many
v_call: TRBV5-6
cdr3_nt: TGTGCCAGCAGCTCGTGGACAGTGGGATTGAACACTGTCTTT
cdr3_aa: CASSSWTVGLNTVF

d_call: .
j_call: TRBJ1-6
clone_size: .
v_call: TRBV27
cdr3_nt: TGTGCCAGCAGTTTCGCTAGGAATTCACCCCTCCACTTT
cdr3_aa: CASSFARNSPLHF

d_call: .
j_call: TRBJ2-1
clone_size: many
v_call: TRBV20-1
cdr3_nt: TGCAGTGCGAGTGGGCCTGGGACACAGTTCTTC
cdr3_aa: CSASGPGTQFF

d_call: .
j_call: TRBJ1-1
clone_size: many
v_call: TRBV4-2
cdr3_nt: TGTGCCAGCAGTCAATATGTATGGGATTCAGCTTTCTTT
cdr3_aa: CASSQYVWDSAFF

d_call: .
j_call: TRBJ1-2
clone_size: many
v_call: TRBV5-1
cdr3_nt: TGCGCCAGCAGCTCAGGACGGCTTAACTTTGGGTATGGCTACACCTTC
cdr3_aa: CASSSGRLNFGYGYTF

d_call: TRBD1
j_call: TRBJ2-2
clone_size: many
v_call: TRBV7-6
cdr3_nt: TGTGCCAGCAGTTCACAGGGGTCCAACACCGGGGAGCTGTTTTTT
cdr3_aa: CASSSQGSNTGELFF

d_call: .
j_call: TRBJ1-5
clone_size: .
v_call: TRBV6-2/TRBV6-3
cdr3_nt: TGTGCCAGCAGGACGGGCGTTCGGCCCCAGCATTTT
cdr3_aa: CASRTGVRPQHF

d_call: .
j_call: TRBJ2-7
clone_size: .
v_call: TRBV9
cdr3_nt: TGTGCCAGCAGCCCAGGACCACACTCCTACGAGCAGTACTTC
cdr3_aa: CASSPGPHSYEQYF

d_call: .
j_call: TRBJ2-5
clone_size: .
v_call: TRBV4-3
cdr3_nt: TGCGCCAGCAGCCAAGAGTTTTCAGGGGCTGAGACCCAGTACTTC
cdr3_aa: CASSQEFSGAETQYF

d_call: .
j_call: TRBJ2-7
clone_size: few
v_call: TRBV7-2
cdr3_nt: TGTGCCAGCAGCTTAACACACCCTCCCTACGAGCAGTACTTC
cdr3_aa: CASSLTHPPYEQYF

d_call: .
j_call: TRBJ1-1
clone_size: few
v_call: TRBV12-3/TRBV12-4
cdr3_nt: TGTGCCAGCAGCTTACTGGGGGGGGGCAGTGAAGCTTTCTTT
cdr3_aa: CASSLLGGGSEAFF

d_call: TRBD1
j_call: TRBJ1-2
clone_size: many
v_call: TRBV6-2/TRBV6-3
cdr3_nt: TGTGCCAGCAGATTCACAGGGGAAGGAGGCTACACCTTC
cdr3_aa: CASRFTGEGGYTF

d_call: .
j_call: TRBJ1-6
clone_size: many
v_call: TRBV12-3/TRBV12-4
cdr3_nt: TGTGCCAGCAGTTACACGAGCTCCTATAATTCACCCCTCCACTTT
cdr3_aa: CASSYTSSYNSPLHF

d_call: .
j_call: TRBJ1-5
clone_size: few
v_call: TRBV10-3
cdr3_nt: TGTGCCATCAGTGACCTCCCAAACCAGCCCCAGCATTTT
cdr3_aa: CAISDLPNQPQHF

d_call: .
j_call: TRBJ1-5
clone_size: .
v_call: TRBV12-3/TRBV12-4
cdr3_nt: TGTGCCAGCAGCCCCGATCATAGCAATCAGCCCCAGCATTTT
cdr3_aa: CASSPDHSNQPQHF

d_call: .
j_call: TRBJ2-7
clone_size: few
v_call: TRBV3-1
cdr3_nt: TGTGCCAGCACCACAAAGGGGGGTCGCGAGCAGTACTTC
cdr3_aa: CASTTKGGREQYF

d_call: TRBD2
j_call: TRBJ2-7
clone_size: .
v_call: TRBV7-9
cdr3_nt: TGTGCCAGCAGCTCTAGCGGGGGAGCACCCTACGAGCAGTACTTC
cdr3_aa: CASSSSGGAPYEQYF

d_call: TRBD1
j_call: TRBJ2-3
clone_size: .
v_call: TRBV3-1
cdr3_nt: TGTGCCAGCAGTCAGAGAAGGGGACAGGGCCCAGATACGCAGTATTTT
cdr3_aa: CASSQRRGQGPDTQYF

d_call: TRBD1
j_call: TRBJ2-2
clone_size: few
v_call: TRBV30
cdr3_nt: TGTGCCTGGAGAGGGGGCGCGGGCACCGGGGAGCTGTTTTTT
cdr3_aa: CAWRGGAGTGELFF

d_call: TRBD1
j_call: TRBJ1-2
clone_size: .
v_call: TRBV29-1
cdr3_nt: TGCAGCGTTGAAGGGCAGGGGGGCGACTATGGCTACACCTTC
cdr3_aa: CSVEGQGGDYGYTF